Each of the 29 T cell receptor beta chains below was sequenced from the same sample in a study of spatial heterogeneity in lung cancer. Their antigens are not known. Time point described: sample taken at primary tumor resection. One entry per CDR3 protein results from TCRdb running MiXCR on the 5' RACE reads. The sample has 5,500 to 7,500 distinct CDR3 sequences; approximately 14% are singletons. Study-level points and caveats: Tumors with more nonsynonymous mutations had more expanded intratumoral alpha and beta TCRs.

The input for sequencing was lung tumor tissue, taken at surgery. The source of these receptors is a male donor with early-stage non-small cell lung cancer.

On this clonotype itself: This beta chain is an off-target read within a library intended for alpha chains, so its frequency means little. The chain employs TRBV12-3 or TRBV12-4 and TRBJ2-5; D is perhaps TRBD1 (5 bases). CDR3 size: 13 residues. V was pared by 6 bases and J by 3 bases, with 11 bases between. The CDR3 is CASSFGQKETQYF. CDR3 in DNA: TGTGCCAGCAGCTTCGGACAAAAAGAGACCCAGTACTTC.

This clonotype was observed a few times. This beta chain is a stray sequence in a library constructed for alpha chains; its clone size is not meaningful. This sequence joins TRBV6-1 and TRBJ1-1; no clear D gene. Between the trimmed V and J ends, which lost 8 bases and 5 bases, there was a span of 12 bases. Germline V gene lookup returns CDR1 MNHNS and CDR2 SASEGT. This CDR3 contains 12 residues. CDR3 in DNA: TGTGCCAGCGGGAGGGAGAGTACTGAAGCTTTCTTT. It codes for CASGRESTEAFF.

In its sample, this clonotype ranks as medium-sized. Since the library was made to target alpha chains, this beta chain is a stray read and its abundance is not meaningful. This rearrangement joins TRBV29-1 to TRBJ1-2; 7 nucleotides line up with TRBD1. The ends lost 0 bases at V and 3 bases at J; junction bases unmatched: 4. There are 14 residues in the CDR3. CDR1 and CDR2 (germline): SQVTM, ANQGSEA. The CDR3 bases are TGCAGCGTTGAAGATCTTACAGGGGACTATGGCTACACCTTC. As protein: CSVEDLTGDYGYTF.

A note on this clonotype: This beta chain was picked up by a library intended for alpha chains and is off target, so its count carries little meaning. This sequence joins TRBV5-1 and TRBJ1-5; the D gene is possibly TRBD1 (5 bases). This CDR3 is 15 amino acids long. The germline gives CDR1 SGHRS, CDR2 YFSETQ. Trimming cost V 1 base and J 0 bases, with 8 bases left between them. The CDR3 DNA follows: TGCGCCAGCAGCTTGACAGGTTATAGCAATCAGCCCCAGCATTTT. Its protein is CASSLTGYSNQPQHF.

This clonotype came up many times. Being off target in a library aimed at alpha chains, this beta chain has a size of little meaning. The rearrangement uses TRBV7-9 and TRBJ1-2, with 8 bases fitting TRBD1. Germline CDR1 and CDR2: SEHNR and FQNEAQ (reference sequence). This CDR3 spans 15 amino acids. The V and J ends lost 3 bases and 3 bases, in that order; junction bases with no gene match: 6. The CDR3 loop is CASSFTTGVDYGYTF. The CDR3 bases are TGTGCCAGCAGCTTTACGACAGGGGTGGACTATGGCTACACCTTC.

This clonotype was counted only a few times. This beta chain represents an off-target read in a library built for alpha chains; its size is of limited meaning. The chain combines TRBV7-2 with TRBJ2-1, with D unresolved. V was clipped by 1 base and J by 4 bases, with 5 bases between them. The CDR3 length is 13 residues. Germline V gives CDR1 SGHTA, CDR2 FQGNSA. CDR3: CASSLGLYNEQFF. The CDR3, as DNA: TGTGCCAGCAGCTTAGGGCTGTACAATGAGCAGTTCTTC.

This clonotype appeared a few times. Little can be read into the size of this beta chain, an off-target read in a library designed for alpha chains. V is TRBV12-3 or TRBV12-4 and J is TRBJ1-1; D possibly corresponds to TRBD1 (6 bases). V was clipped by 1 base and J by 1 base, with 13 bases between them. This CDR3 is 16 amino acids long. CDR3 DNA sequence: TGTGCCAGCAGTTTAGAGTCGGGGGCTGGGAACACTGAAGCTTTCTTT. Protein product: CASSLESGAGNTEAFF.

By frequency in the sample, this clonotype is medium-sized (0.01 to 0.1%). Because this beta chain is a stray read in a library intended to capture alpha chains, its abundance should not be given much weight. The chain joins TRBV9 to TRBJ2-7; 8 bases align to TRBD2. Trimming removed 0 bases from V and 4 bases from J; junction bases left unmatched: 6. The CDR3 length is 15 residues. Germline loops: CDR1 SGDLS, CDR2 YYNGEE. The DNA for the CDR3 is TGTGCCAGCAGCGTAGAGGTAGCGGGGATTTACGAGCAGTACTTC. Translation gives CASSVEVAGIYEQYF.

This clonotype was picked up many times. This beta chain lies outside the target of a library built for alpha chains; its clone size means little. This chain uses TRBV5-6 with TRBJ2-1; unclear D gene. Trimming cost V 0 bases and J 8 bases, with 18 bases left between them. This CDR3 region has 16 residues. Germline CDR1 reads SGHDT; CDR2 reads YYEEEE. The CDR3, as DNA: TGTGCCAGCAGCTTGGGGGGAAAGGCTGGGTCCGATGAGCAGTTCTTC. This gives the protein CASSLGGKAGSDEQFF.

Many counts were recorded for this clonotype. As an off-target read in a library built for alpha chains, this beta chain has a frequency of little significance. This chain uses TRBV29-1 with TRBJ2-7; no reliable D call. Germline V gene sequence: CDR1 SQVTM, CDR2 ANQGSEA. The V end was cut by 5 bases, the J end by 0 bases, with 11 bases between. CDR3 length: 13 amino acids. CDR3 sequence reads: CSVNGPLSYEQYF. CDR3 bases: TGCAGCGTTAACGGCCCCCTCTCCTACGAGCAGTACTTC.

This clonotype was counted a single time. Found in a library prepared for alpha chains, this beta chain is an off-target read, and its abundance has little meaning. This chain connects TRBV2 to TRBJ1-5; 9 bases agree with TRBD1. The CDR3 runs to 14 residues. The ends lost 8 bases at V and 3 bases at J; junction bases unmatched: 5. From germline, CDR1 is SNHLY and CDR2 FYNNEI. The CDR3 nucleotides are TGTGCCAGCTGGACAGGGGTGATCAATCAGCCCCAGCATTTT. This sequence encodes CASWTGVINQPQHF. Full variable domain (rest looked up from reference TRBV2 and TRBJ1-5): EPEVTQTPSHQVTQMGQEVILRCVPISNHLYFYWYRQILGQKVEFLVSFYNNEISEKSEIFDDQFSVERPDGSNFTLKIRSTKLEDSAMYFCASWTGVINQPQHFGDGTRLSIL.

Comments on this clonotype: The library was designed around alpha chains, so this beta chain is a stray read whose abundance carries little weight. The gene calls are TRBV4-1 and TRBJ2-5, with no clear D. V was clipped by 0 bases and J by 0 bases, with 14 bases between them. The CDR3 spans 17 residues. Germline values: CDR1 MGHRA, CDR2 YSYEKL. The CDR3 here is CASSQDLLSTYQETQYF. The CDR3 coding sequence is TGCGCCAGCAGCCAAGATCTCCTATCAACGTACCAAGAGACCCAGTACTTC.

Many counts were recorded for this clonotype. With the library built for alpha chains, this beta chain is off target and its frequency is not meaningful. This chain links TRBV19 with TRBJ1-6, with D perhaps TRBD1 (5 bases). CDR3 length: 13 residues. The germline V gene encodes CDR1 LNHDA and CDR2 SQIVND (reference sequence). V was pared by 7 bases and J by 9 bases, with 13 bases between. CDR3 bases: TGTGCCAGTAACTATCAGGGTACTTCACCCCTCCACTTT. This codes for CASNYQGTSPLHF.

In this sample, this clonotype is medium-sized (0.01 to 0.1%). Because this beta chain is a stray read in a library intended to capture alpha chains, its abundance should not be given much weight. This rearrangement joins TRBV2 to TRBJ1-1; TRBD1 aligns across 9 bases. This CDR3 is 17 amino acids long. Germline V lookup: CDR1 SNHLY, CDR2 FYNNEI. V shed 10 bases and J 0 bases; nucleotides not matched to a gene: 15. The CDR3 reads CAIKTTDRGFMNTEAFF. CDR3 coding DNA: TGTGCCATCAAGACGACGGACAGGGGTTTTATGAACACTGAAGCTTTCTTT.

In this sample, this clonotype is medium-sized. Since the library was made to target alpha chains, this beta chain is a stray read and its abundance is not meaningful. This chain uses TRBV18 with TRBJ2-2; 7 bases fit TRBD2. The CDR3 has 15 amino acids. Germline CDR1 is KGHSH and CDR2 is LQKENI. J lost 1 base, V lost 1 base, and 0 bases had no gene match. The CDR3 nucleotides read TGTGCCAGCTCACCACAGCGGGAGAACACCGGGGAGCTGTTTTTT. The encoded protein is CASSPQRENTGELFF.

This clonotype occurred many times. Since it is a stray read in a library aimed at alpha chains, this beta chain has a size that is not meaningful. This rearrangement joins TRBV15 to TRBJ2-1, with D tentatively TRBD1 (6 bases). Per germline, CDR1 LNHNV and CDR2 YYDKDF (reference sequence). This CDR3 comprises 14 residues. Trimming cost V 0 bases and J 8 bases, with 11 bases left between them. Written as DNA, the CDR3 is TGTGCCACCAGCAGAGATTTAGAGGGGGATGAGCAGTTCTTC. Protein sequence: CATSRDLEGDEQFF.

A remark on this clonotype: A library made for alpha chains picked up this beta chain off target, so its size means little. The chain employs TRBV5-1 and TRBJ1-2; the D is unclear. Germline CDR1 SGHRS, CDR2 YFSETQ. This CDR3 is built from 14 residues. Trimming cost V 6 bases and J 3 bases, with 15 bases left between them. The CDR3 loop reads CASTPRTGDYGYTF. The CDR3 nucleotides are TGCGCCAGCACCCCCAGGACCGGGGACTATGGCTACACCTTC.

This clonotype counts as medium-sized. A library prepared for alpha chains yielded this beta chain as an off-target read; its size is of little meaning. The gene calls are TRBV24-1 and TRBJ2-2; D is possibly TRBD2 (6 bases). The CDR3 runs 14 residues. Germline CDR1 is KGHDR and CDR2 is SFDVKD. Between the trimmed V and J ends, which lost 6 bases and 6 bases, there was a span of 13 bases. CDR3 DNA sequence: TGTGCCACCAGTCCCAGTTGGGAGGCCGGGGAGCTGTTTTTT. Residues: CATSPSWEAGELFF.

This clonotype showed up many times. This beta chain came through as a stray read in a library set up for alpha chains, and its size says little. The rearrangement links TRBV5-1 to TRBJ1-5, with 8 bases matching TRBD1. Germline lookup yields CDR1 SGHRS and CDR2 YFSETQ. The CDR3 is 13 amino acids. J was trimmed by 6 bases and V by 3 bases; bases with no gene match: 2. The chain's CDR3 is CASSYGQGQPQHF. The CDR3, as DNA: TGCGCCAGCAGCTATGGACAGGGTCAGCCCCAGCATTTT.

There are many counts of this clonotype. This beta chain represents an off-target read in a library built for alpha chains; its size is of limited meaning. The CDR3 sequence: CASSAGFTLNTEAFF. The CDR3 nucleotides read TGTGCCTCCTCGGCTGGATTTACTTTGAACACTGAAGCTTTCTTT. V is TRBV30 and J is TRBJ1-1; D not certain. Per germline, CDR1 GTSNPN and CDR2 SVGIG (reference sequence). This CDR3 spans 15 amino acids. V dropped 7 bases and J dropped 0 bases, with 18 bases sitting between them.

This clonotype was picked up many times. This beta chain slipped into a library made for alpha chains as a stray read, so its size is not meaningful. This chain joins TRBV7-6 and TRBJ2-5; D possibly corresponds to TRBD1 (6 bases). V lost 1 base to trimming and J lost 5 bases, with 11 bases between them. The germline V gene encodes CDR1 SGHVS and CDR2 FNYEAQ. The CDR3 totals 14 residues. Here the CDR3 reads CASSLDGRGETQYF. For the CDR3, the DNA is TGTGCCAGCAGCTTAGACGGCAGGGGTGAGACCCAGTACTTC.

This clonotype has just a few counts. For a library built for alpha chains, this beta chain is a stray read; little rests on its size. V and J are TRBV19 and TRBJ1-5, with D tentatively TRBD1 (5 bases). The CDR3 loop spans 16 amino acids. Germline V lookup: CDR1 LNHDA, CDR2 SQIVND (reference sequence). V lost 4 bases and J 2 bases, leaving 15 bases between the germline ends. The CDR3 here is CASSTMGGSGNQPQHF. Written as DNA, the CDR3 is TGTGCCAGTAGTACAATGGGGGGATCGGGCAATCAGCCCCAGCATTTT. The variable domain in full, with the rest retrieved from reference TRBV19 and TRBJ1-5, is DGGITQSPKYLFRKEGQNVTLSCEQNLNHDAMYWYRQDPGQGLRLIYYSQIVNDFQKGDIAEGYSVSREKKESFPLTVTSAQKNPTAFYLCASSTMGGSGNQPQHFGDGTRLSIL.

Remarks on this clonotype: A library prepared for alpha chains yielded this beta chain as an off-target read; its size is of little meaning. V gene TRBV29-1 combines with J gene TRBJ2-1; 13 bases are a match to TRBD2. The CDR3 has 16 residues. J lost 5 bases, V lost 1 base, and 5 bases had no gene match. Germline V gene lookup returns CDR1 SQVTM and CDR2 ANQGSEA. CDR3 DNA sequence: TGCAGCGTTGAAGCCGGGACTAGCGGGGATAACAATGAGCAGTTCTTC. Translating it yields CSVEAGTSGDNNEQFF.

This clonotype showed up many times. Within a library made for alpha chains, this beta chain is off target, and its count is uninformative. CDR3 sequence (DNA): TGTGCCAGCAGCACCCAGACAGGGGGTCTGTACTTC. It translates to CASSTQTGGLYF. The V gene is TRBV9, the J gene TRBJ2-7; TRBD1 matches 9 bases. Germline lookup yields CDR1 SGDLS and CDR2 YYNGEE. Losses at the gene ends were 4 bases for V and 12 bases for J; bases not matched to a gene: 8. The CDR3 extends over 12 amino acids.

This clonotype was seen ten or more times. As an off-target read in a library built for alpha chains, this beta chain has a frequency of little significance. The chain couples TRBV5-1 to TRBJ1-1; unclear D gene. Germline assignment: CDR1 SGHRS and CDR2 YFSETQ. V was trimmed by 1 base and J by 0 bases, leaving 7 bases between them. The length of the CDR3 is 14 residues. The CDR3 sequence: CASSLQRVNTEAFF. The CDR3 DNA reads as TGCGCCAGCAGCTTGCAGCGGGTGAACACTGAAGCTTTCTTT.

This clonotype showed up many times. Since the library was made to target alpha chains, this beta chain is a stray read and its abundance is not meaningful. The chain couples TRBV3-1 to TRBJ1-1; 8 nucleotides agree with TRBD1. V was clipped by 3 bases and J by 4 bases; unmatched bases: 4. Per the germline V gene, CDR1 is LGHDT and CDR2 is YNNKEL (reference sequence). The CDR3 length is 14 residues. Here the CDR3 DNA reads TGTGCCAGCAGCCACTCCGGACAGGGCACTGAAGCTTTCTTT. Translated, it gives CASSHSGQGTEAFF.

The sample holds many counts of this clonotype. Since the library was made to target alpha chains, this beta chain is a stray read and its abundance is not meaningful. The chain couples TRBV5-6 to TRBJ2-3; 14 bases line up with TRBD2. J lost 11 bases, V lost 5 bases, and 7 bases had no gene match. The CDR3 is 14 amino acids. Germline CDR1 SGHDT, CDR2 YYEEEE. The CDR3: CASSYGLAGGRQYF. DNA for the CDR3: TGTGCCAGCAGTTATGGACTAGCGGGAGGAAGGCAGTATTTT.

This clonotype is medium-sized (0.01 to 0.1%) by share. A library prepared for alpha chains yielded this beta chain as an off-target read; its size is of little meaning. The chain combines TRBV29-1 with TRBJ1-1; 10 nucleotides match TRBD1. The CDR3 contains 14 residues. The J segment lost 3 bases and the V segment lost 5 bases, leaving 6 bases of the junction unmatched. Germline CDR1 reads SQVTM; CDR2 reads ANQGSEA. As DNA, the CDR3 is TGCAGCGTTTGGGACAGGGGCCGAGACACTGAAGCTTTCTTT. Translating gives CSVWDRGRDTEAFF. Looking up the rest from reference TRBV29-1 and TRBJ1-1 gives the full variable domain: SAVISQKPSRDICQRGTSLTIQCQVDSQVTMMFWYRQQPGQSLTLIATANQGSEATYESGFVIDKFPISRPNLTFSTLTVSNMSPEDSSIYLCSVWDRGRDTEAFFGQGTRLTVV.

This clonotype was counted many times. A library made for alpha chains picked up this beta chain off target, so its size means little. The chain couples TRBV11-2 to TRBJ2-7; 7 bases fit TRBD1. The ends lost 4 bases at V and 2 bases at J; junction bases unmatched: 5. Germline values: CDR1 SGHAT, CDR2 FQNNGV. The CDR3 is made up of 14 amino acids. The CDR3 here is CASSSGTAPYEQYF. DNA of the CDR3: TGTGCCAGCAGCTCTGGGACAGCTCCCTACGAGCAGTACTTC.